This T cell receptor (beta chain) was documented in a study of shared clonotypes between healthy human individuals. The CDR3 loop spans 16 amino acids. The ends were cut back, 5 bases at V and 3 bases at J, with 16 bases in the middle. Germline CDR1 and CDR2: MNHEY and SMNVEV (reference sequence). The study drew all its donors from Caucasian adults living in Nashville, Tennessee. It was at deep level that the assay was run. Ten immunoSEQ deep assay plates were used by the authors to sequence unsorted PBMC DNA. This table comes from immunoSEQ multiplex PCR, and its TCRdb copy is limited to in-frame clones, with some not included. The profile shows some 490,000 clones, 81% of them singletons.

The TCR was taken from a woman aged 40 to 55 in good health. Some clones in this sample may be carry-over from other donors' samples. The rearrangement joins TRBV27 to TRBJ2-2; D gene ambiguous. Specimen: PBMCs. In DNA, the CDR3 is TGTGCCAGCAGTCCCCGTCTAACTTTTGACACCGGGGAGCTGTTTTTT. Its protein is CASSPRLTFDTGELFF.